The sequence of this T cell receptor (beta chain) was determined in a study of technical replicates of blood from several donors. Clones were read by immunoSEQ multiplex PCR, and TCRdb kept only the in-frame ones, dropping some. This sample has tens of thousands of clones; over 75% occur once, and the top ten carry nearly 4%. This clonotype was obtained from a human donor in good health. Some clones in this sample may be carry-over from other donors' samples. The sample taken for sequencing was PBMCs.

CDR3 in DNA: TGTGCCAGCAGCTCCCGAGTGACAGTTGCCCACGAGCAGTACTTC. Translation gives CASSSRVTVAHEQYF. The chain recombines TRBV7-2 with TRBJ2-7; possible D gene TRBD1, 5 bases. The CDR3 sequence is 15 residues long. Germline CDR1 SGHTA, CDR2 FQGNSA. Trimming cost V 4 bases and J 5 bases, with 18 bases left between them.